Following are 5 T cell receptor beta chains from one sample sequenced in a study of CD8 T cells in ankylosing spondylitis. Via MiXCR, TCRdb re-called the 5' RACE reads, giving one row per CDR3 protein. Of under 450,000 distinct CDR3 sequences in the sample, about 15% were seen once. For these receptors, no antigen is known. Whole-study results and caveats: For ankylosing spondylitis blood, a TCR beta motif of under ten highly homologous variants appeared characteristic.

The sequenced sample was blood, either unsorted or a sorted T cell fraction (not recorded which). Source of these receptors: a male donor with ankylosing spondylitis.

This clonotype has only a few counts. The rearrangement joins TRBV9 to TRBJ2-5, with D possibly TRBD1 on 5 matching bases. The CDR3 is 16 amino acids. The V end was cut by 2 bases, the J end by 5 bases, with 19 bases between. The V gene's germline CDR1 is SGDLS and CDR2 YYNGEE. The CDR3 loop reads CASSVGRAGSGETQYF. CDR3 in DNA: TGTGCCAGCAGCGTCGGAAGGGCAGGGTCAGGGGAGACCCAGTACTTC. Filled out from reference TRBV9 and TRBJ2-5, the complete variable domain reads DSGVTQTPKHLITATGQRVTLRCSPRSGDLSVYWYQQSLDQGLQFLIQYYNGEERAKGNILERFSAQQFPDLHSELNLSSLELGDSALYFCASSVGRAGSGETQYFGPGTRLLVL.

This clonotype was seen ten or more times. The CDR3 loop is CASSWLATKSYEQYF. The CDR3 DNA sequence: TGTGCCAGCAGCTGGCTAGCGACGAAGTCCTACGAGCAGTACTTC. The chain carries TRBV7-2 and TRBJ2-7, with a possible D match to TRBD2 (6 bases). There are 15 residues in the CDR3. The ends were cut back, 4 bases at V and 1 base at J, with 14 bases in the middle. Germline CDR1 reads SGHTA; CDR2 reads FQGNSA.

This clonotype was detected many times. The chain joins TRBV12-3 or TRBV12-4 to TRBJ2-5; 9 bases are a match to TRBD2. V lost 6 bases to trimming and J lost 2 bases; unmatched junction nucleotides: 13. The CDR3 extends over 17 amino acids. The CDR3 reads CASSQLTSGIQQETQYF. CDR3 DNA: TGTGCCAGCAGCCAACTGACTAGCGGAATACAACAAGAGACCCAGTACTTC.

There are a few counts of this clonotype. This chain uses TRBV7-2 with TRBJ2-1; no clear D. This CDR3 has 13 residues. The germline V and J ends were trimmed by 5 bases and 6 bases, with 11 bases remaining between them. CDR1 is SGHTA and CDR2 is FQGNSA in the germline V gene. CDR3 DNA sequence: TGTGCCAGCAGCACTCGACCCAGCAATGAGCAGTTCTTC. Protein product: CASSTRPSNEQFF.

The V and J genes are TRBV24-1 and TRBJ2-3; D is unclear. The V gene's germline CDR1 is KGHDR and CDR2 SFDVKD. V gave up 3 bases and J gave up 0 bases, with 15 bases separating them. This CDR3 spans 17 amino acids. The CDR3: CATSDDRTEISTDTQYF. The CDR3 nucleotides read TGTGCCACCAGTGATGATCGGACCGAGATCAGCACAGATACGCAGTATTTT.